The 15 T cell receptor beta chains below come from one sample, sequenced in a study of identifying expanded T cells in peripheral blood. Repertoires were generated with immunoSEQ multiplex PCR, while TCRdb's copy carries only in-frame clones and drops some. The sample holds roughly 100,000 clones; approximately 90% are singletons and the top ten take approximately 17%. Material: blood. Source of these receptors: a person between 18 and 70 years old in good health.

This chain joins TRBV28 and TRBJ1-2; the match to TRBD1 covers 8 bases. Germline-derived CDR1 and CDR2 are MDHEN and SYDVKM. With V trimmed by 5 bases and J by 2 bases, 10 bases remained unmatched. This CDR3 spans 16 amino acids. CDR3 nucleotide sequence: TGTGCCAGCAGTCCGATCGACAGGACAGGGAACTATGGCTACACCTTC. This translates into CASSPIDRTGNYGYTF.

This clone was detected only once. CDR3: CASSPYVGVSNQPQHF. In nucleotides, the CDR3 is TGTGCCAGCTCACCCTATGTGGGGGTGAGCAATCAGCCCCAGCATTTT. This chain uses TRBV18 with TRBJ1-5; tentatively, D is TRBD1 (5 bases). In germline, CDR1 is KGHSH, CDR2 LQKENI. V was shortened by 3 bases and J by 1 base, with 13 bases between the two germline ends. CDR3 size: 16 residues. The entire variable domain, with the rest obtained from reference TRBV18 and TRBJ1-5, is as follows: NAGVMQNPRHLVRRRGQEARLRCSPMKGHSHVYWYRQLPEEGLKFMVYLQKENIIDESGMPKERFSAEFPKEGPSILRIQQVVRGDSAAYFCASSPYVGVSNQPQHFGDGTRLSIL.

The gene calls are TRBV4-2 and TRBJ1-2; a weak D match, TRBD1 (6 bases). Trimming cost V 0 bases and J 3 bases, with 11 bases left between them. Germline values: CDR1 LGHNA, CDR2 YNFKEQ. This CDR3 has 15 residues. The CDR3 is CASSQDWGADYGYTF. The CDR3 nucleotides are TGTGCCAGCAGCCAAGATTGGGGGGCAGACTATGGCTACACCTTC.

The V gene is TRBV7-9, the J gene TRBJ2-7, with D possibly TRBD2 on 5 matching bases. In germline, CDR1 is SEHNR, CDR2 FQNEAQ (reference sequence). The CDR3 covers 12 residues. Trimming took 5 bases from V and 1 from J, leaving 6 bases between them. The CDR3 spells CASSRGSYEQYF. The DNA for the CDR3 is TGTGCCAGCAGCCGCGGGTCCTACGAGCAGTACTTC.

V and J are TRBV2 and TRBJ2-7, with 8 bases aligning to TRBD1. J lost 7 bases, V lost 6 bases, and 11 bases had no gene match. CDR3 length: 14 residues. Per germline, CDR1 SNHLY and CDR2 FYNNEI. The CDR3 sequence: CASSQIGQGGEQYF. In nucleotides, the CDR3 is TGTGCCAGCAGCCAAATTGGACAGGGAGGTGAGCAGTACTTC.

The rearrangement links TRBV2 to TRBJ1-1; no reliable D call. The length of the CDR3 is 12 residues. CDR1 is SNHLY, CDR2 FYNNEI, per germline. Between the trimmed V and J ends, which lost 6 bases and 6 bases, there was a span of 11 bases. CDR3 amino acids: CASRKDRAEAFF. The CDR3 DNA reads as TGTGCCAGCAGGAAAGATAGGGCTGAAGCTTTCTTT.

The chain joins TRBV5-6 to TRBJ2-5, with D perhaps matching TRBD1 or TRBD2 (5 bases each). The germline V gene encodes CDR1 SGHDT and CDR2 YYEEEE. V lost 4 bases to trimming and J lost 5 bases, with 9 bases between them. The CDR3 spans 12 residues. The CDR3, as DNA: TGTGCCAGCAGCCGGGGCGCGGAGACCCAGTACTTC. This gives the protein CASSRGAETQYF.

The V call is TRBV19, the J call TRBJ2-2; D could derive from TRBD1 or TRBD2 (5 bases each). Germline V lookup: CDR1 LNHDA, CDR2 SQIVND (reference sequence). The CDR3 sequence is 14 residues long. V lost 5 bases and J lost 8, with 15 bases in between. Here the CDR3 reads CASSEGPGTGELFF. The CDR3 coding sequence is TGTGCCAGTAGTGAGGGGCCCGGAACGGGGGAGCTGTTTTTT. The variable domain in full, with the rest retrieved from reference TRBV19 and TRBJ2-2, is DGGITQSPKYLFRKEGQNVTLSCEQNLNHDAMYWYRQDPGQGLRLIYYSQIVNDFQKGDIAEGYSVSREKKESFPLTVTSAQKNPTAFYLCASSEGPGTGELFFGEGSRLTVL.

This chain joins TRBV7-9 and TRBJ1-1; D call uncertain. V was cut by 1 base and J by 3 bases, with 12 bases left in between. The CDR3 is made up of 15 amino acids. Germline-derived CDR1 and CDR2 are SEHNR and FQNEAQ (reference sequence). The CDR3 region is CASSLDANDYTEAFF. CDR3 DNA sequence: TGTGCCAGCAGCTTAGACGCTAACGACTACACTGAAGCTTTCTTT.

The V call is TRBV19, the J call TRBJ1-2; D is possibly TRBD1 (5 bases). Germline V lookup: CDR1 LNHDA, CDR2 SQIVND (reference sequence). Trimming took off 8 bases at V and 4 bases at J, with 17 bases between the two ends. CDR3 length: 14 amino acids. The CDR3 coding sequence is TGTGCCAGTCGGAGGGGAGAACTGAGCTATGGCTACACCTTC. Protein: CASRRGELSYGYTF.

J is TRBJ1-4 and V is TRBV11-2, with 9 nucleotides matching TRBD1. Germline-derived CDR1 and CDR2 are SGHAT and FQNNGV. V trimming: 6 bases; J trimming: 8 bases; junction bases outside the gene matches: 7. The CDR3 spans 14 residues. CDR3 nucleotides: TGTGCCAGCAGTCTACAGGGGGCGGGGGAAAAACTGTTTTTT. Protein sequence: CASSLQGAGEKLFF.

The rearrangement uses TRBV6-1 and TRBJ2-6; TRBD2 is a possible D gene (5 bases). Trimming removed 5 bases at V and 0 bases at J, with 8 bases between. In germline, CDR1 is MNHNS, CDR2 SASEGT. This CDR3 comprises 15 residues. Here the CDR3 reads CASSTRGSGANVLTF. DNA for the CDR3: TGTGCCAGCAGTACCCGGGGCTCTGGGGCCAACGTCCTGACTTTC.

This chain uses TRBV11-2 with TRBJ2-7, with 11 bases identical to TRBD2. This CDR3 comprises 18 residues. V lost 5 bases to trimming and J lost 5 bases; unmatched junction nucleotides: 17. CDR1 and CDR2 from the germline V gene are SGHAT and FQNNGV. The CDR3 loop is CASSQRPQTSGAFDEQYF. The DNA of the CDR3 is TGTGCCAGCAGCCAAAGACCTCAGACTAGCGGGGCATTCGACGAGCAGTACTTC.

V gene TRBV7-6 combines with J gene TRBJ1-2; 7 bases are a match to TRBD1. Looked up from germline, CDR1 is SGHVS and CDR2 is FNYEAQ. The CDR3 has 14 residues. V was clipped by 1 base and J by 5 bases; unmatched bases: 4. CDR3 DNA sequence: TGTGCCAGCAGCTTAGATGCAGGGGGGTATGGCTACACCTTC. It is translated as CASSLDAGGYGYTF.

In this sample, this clone turned up once. The genes are TRBV7-8 and TRBJ1-1, with D perhaps TRBD1 (6 bases). This CDR3 has 14 residues. In germline, CDR1 is SGHVS, CDR2 FQNEAQ. V was trimmed by 10 bases and J by 6 bases, leaving 21 bases between them. The CDR3 DNA follows: TGTGCCACCGGTAGGACGGGGGGCAGTGCTGAAGCTTTCTTT. The encoded protein is CATGRTGGSAEAFF.